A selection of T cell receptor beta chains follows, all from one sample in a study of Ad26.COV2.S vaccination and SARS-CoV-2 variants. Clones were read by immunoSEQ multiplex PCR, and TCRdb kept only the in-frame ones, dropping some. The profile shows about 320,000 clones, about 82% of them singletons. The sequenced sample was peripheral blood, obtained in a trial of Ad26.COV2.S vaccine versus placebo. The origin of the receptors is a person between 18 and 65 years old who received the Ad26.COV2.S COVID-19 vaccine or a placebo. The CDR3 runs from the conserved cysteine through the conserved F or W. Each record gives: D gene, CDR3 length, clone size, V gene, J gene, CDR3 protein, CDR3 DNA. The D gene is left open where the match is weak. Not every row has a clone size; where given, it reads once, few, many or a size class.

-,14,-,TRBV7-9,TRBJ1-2,CASSFRGGDYGYTF,TGTGCCAGCAGCTTTAGGGGAGGCGACTATGGCTACACCTTC
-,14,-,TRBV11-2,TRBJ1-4,CASSRYRVSEKLFF,TGTGCCAGCAGCCGTTACAGGGTAAGTGAAAAACTGTTTTTT
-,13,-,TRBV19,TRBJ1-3,CASSPTSPDTIYF,TGTGCCAGTAGTCCGACTTCCCCGGACACCATATATTTT
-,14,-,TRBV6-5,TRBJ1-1,CASSWGGLNTEAFF,TGTGCCAGCAGTTGGGGGGGTCTGAACACTGAAGCTTTCTTT
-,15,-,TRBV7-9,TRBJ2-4,CASSRTGLSKNIQYF,TGTGCCAGCAGCCGAACGGGACTGTCTAAAAACATTCAGTACTTC
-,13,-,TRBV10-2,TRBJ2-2,CASSESLTGELFF,TGCGCCAGCAGTGAGTCTCTCACCGGGGAGCTGTTTTTT
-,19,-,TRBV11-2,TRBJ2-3,CASSSPQQERPRGTDTQYF,TGTGCCAGCAGCTCCCCTCAGCAAGAACGACCGAGAGGCACAGATACGCAGTATTTT
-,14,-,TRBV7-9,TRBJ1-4,CASSPGWTNEKLFF,TGTGCCAGCAGCCCAGGGTGGACTAATGAAAAACTGTTTTTT
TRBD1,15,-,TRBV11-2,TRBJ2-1,CASSLGDRARDEQFF,TGTGCCAGCAGCTTGGGGGACAGGGCCCGGGATGAGCAGTTCTTC
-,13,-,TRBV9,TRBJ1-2,CASSPRTDYGYTF,TGTGCCAGCAGCCCCCGGACGGATTATGGCTACACCTTC
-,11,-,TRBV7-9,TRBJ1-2,CASDRNYGYTF,TGTGCCAGCGACAGGAACTATGGCTACACCTTC
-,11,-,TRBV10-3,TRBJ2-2,CAISENGELFF,TGTGCCATCAGTGAGAACGGGGAGCTGTTTTTT
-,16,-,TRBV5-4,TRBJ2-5,CASSPRAGGYQETQYF,TGTGCCAGCAGCCCCCGCGCCGGGGGTTACCAAGAGACCCAGTACTTC
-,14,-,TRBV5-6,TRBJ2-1,CASSSLEYYNEQFF,TGTGCCAGCAGCTCCTTGGAATACTACAATGAGCAGTTCTTC
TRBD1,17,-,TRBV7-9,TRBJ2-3,CASSLVGNRGQTDTQYF,TGTGCCAGCAGCTTAGTAGGTAACAGGGGGCAGACAGATACGCAGTATTTT
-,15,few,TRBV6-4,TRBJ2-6,CASSDDSSGANVLTF,TGTGCCAGCAGTGACGACAGCTCTGGGGCCAACGTCCTGACTTTC
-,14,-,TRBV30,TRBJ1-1,CAWRGGRMNTEAFF,TGTGCCTGGAGAGGGGGGCGGATGAACACTGAAGCTTTCTTT
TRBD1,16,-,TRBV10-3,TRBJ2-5,CATTPGQGSRKETQYF,TGTGCCACCACGCCTGGACAGGGGTCTAGAAAAGAGACCCAGTACTTC
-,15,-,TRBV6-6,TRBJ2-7,CASSPGRGTGTEQYF,TGTGCCAGCAGCCCCGGGAGGGGGACAGGGACCGAGCAGTACTTC
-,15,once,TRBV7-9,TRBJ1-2,CASSTTGFRGYGYTF,TGTGCCAGCAGCACTACAGGGTTTCGGGGCTATGGCTACACCTTC
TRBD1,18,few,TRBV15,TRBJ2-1,CATSRVLRGQGARNEQFF,TGTGCCACCAGCAGAGTCCTGAGAGGGCAGGGGGCAAGAAATGAGCAGTTCTTC
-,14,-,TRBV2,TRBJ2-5,CASTPQGLQETQYF,TGTGCCAGCACCCCACAGGGCCTACAAGAGACCCAGTACTTC
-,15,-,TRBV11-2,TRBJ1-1,CASSWGSLMNTEAFF,TGTGCCAGCAGCTGGGGAAGTTTGATGAACACTGAAGCTTTCTTT
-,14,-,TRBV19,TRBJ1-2,CASRLREGNYGYTF,TGTGCCAGTAGATTGAGGGAGGGGAACTATGGCTACACCTTC
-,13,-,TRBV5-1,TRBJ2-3,CASRYTSTDTQYF,TGCGCCAGCCGGTATACTAGCACAGATACGCAGTATTTT
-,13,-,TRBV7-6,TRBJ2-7,CASSPRTPHEQYF,TGTGCCAGCAGCCCTCGGACTCCGCACGAGCAGTACTTC
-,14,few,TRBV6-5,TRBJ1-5,CASSWSQENQPQHF,TGTGCCAGCAGTTGGTCCCAGGAAAATCAGCCCCAGCATTTT
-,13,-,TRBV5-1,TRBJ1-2,CASSALYREGASF,TGCGCCAGCAGCGCATTATACAGGGAAGGGGCCTCTTTC
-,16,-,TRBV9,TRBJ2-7,CASSVATGGLSYEQYF,TGTGCCAGCAGCGTAGCTACTGGGGGCCTCTCCTACGAGCAGTACTTC
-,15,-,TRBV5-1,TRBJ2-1,CASSLVSVAYNEQFF,TGCGCCAGCAGCTTGGTCTCCGTAGCCTACAATGAGCAGTTCTTC
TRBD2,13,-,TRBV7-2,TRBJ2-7,CASRLAGTYEQYF,TGTGCCAGCCGACTAGCGGGGACCTACGAGCAGTACTTC
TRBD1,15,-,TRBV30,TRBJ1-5,CAWSTGGTGNQPQHF,TGTGCCTGGAGTACAGGGGGGACTGGCAATCAGCCCCAGCATTTT
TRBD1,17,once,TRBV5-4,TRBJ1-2,CASSLALRDRGWHGYTF,TGTGCCAGCAGCTTGGCCCTACGGGACAGGGGATGGCACGGCTACACCTTC
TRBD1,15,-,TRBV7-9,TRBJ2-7,CASTDLGTGVGEQYF,TGTGCCAGCACCGACCTGGGGACAGGGGTCGGCGAGCAGTACTTC
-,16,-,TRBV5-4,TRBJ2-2,CASSLVTVGPGGELFF,TGTGCCAGCAGCTTGGTCACAGTGGGCCCGGGCGGGGAGCTGTTTTTT
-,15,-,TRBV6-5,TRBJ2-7,CARFNEGLLTYEQYF,TGTGCCAGATTTAACGAGGGGCTTTTAACCTACGAGCAGTACTTC
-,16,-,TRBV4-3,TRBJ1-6,CASSQALGSGNSPLHF,TGCGCCAGCAGCCAAGCGCTGGGAAGCGGGAATTCACCCCTCCACTTT
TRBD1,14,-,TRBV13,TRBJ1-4,CASRQGLLNEKLFF,TGTGCCAGTCGACAGGGGCTCCTTAATGAAAAACTGTTTTTT
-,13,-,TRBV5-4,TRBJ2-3,CASSSQGTDTQYF,TGTGCCAGCAGCTCCCAAGGCACAGATACGCAGTATTTT